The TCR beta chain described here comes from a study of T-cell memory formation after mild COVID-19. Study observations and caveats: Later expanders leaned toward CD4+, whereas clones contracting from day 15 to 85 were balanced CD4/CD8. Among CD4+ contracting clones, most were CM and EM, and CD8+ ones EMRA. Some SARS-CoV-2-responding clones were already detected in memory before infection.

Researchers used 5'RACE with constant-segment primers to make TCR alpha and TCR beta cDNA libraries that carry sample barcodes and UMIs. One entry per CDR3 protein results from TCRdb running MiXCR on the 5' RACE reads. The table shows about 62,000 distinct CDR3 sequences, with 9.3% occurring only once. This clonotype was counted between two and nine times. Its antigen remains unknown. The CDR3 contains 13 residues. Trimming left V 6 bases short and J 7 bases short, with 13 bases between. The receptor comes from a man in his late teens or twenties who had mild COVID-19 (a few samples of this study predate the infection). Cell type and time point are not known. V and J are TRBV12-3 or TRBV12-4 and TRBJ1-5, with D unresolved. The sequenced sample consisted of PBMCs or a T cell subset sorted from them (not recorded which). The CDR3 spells CASSLAGQQPQHF. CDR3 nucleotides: TGTGCCAGCAGCCTTGCGGGCCAGCAGCCCCAGCATTTT.